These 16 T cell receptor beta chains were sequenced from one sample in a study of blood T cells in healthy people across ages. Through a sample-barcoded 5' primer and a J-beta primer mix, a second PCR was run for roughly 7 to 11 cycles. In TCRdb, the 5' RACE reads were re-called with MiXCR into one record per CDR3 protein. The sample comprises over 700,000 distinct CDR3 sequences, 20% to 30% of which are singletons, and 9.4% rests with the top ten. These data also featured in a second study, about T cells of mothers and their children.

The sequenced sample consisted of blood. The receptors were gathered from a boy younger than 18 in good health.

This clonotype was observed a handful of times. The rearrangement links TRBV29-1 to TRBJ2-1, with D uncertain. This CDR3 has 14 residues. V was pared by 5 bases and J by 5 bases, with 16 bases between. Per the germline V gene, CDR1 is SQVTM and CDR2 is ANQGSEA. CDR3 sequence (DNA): TGCAGCGTTAGGAAACTACTCAAGGACAATGAGCAGTTCTTC. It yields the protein CSVRKLLKDNEQFF.

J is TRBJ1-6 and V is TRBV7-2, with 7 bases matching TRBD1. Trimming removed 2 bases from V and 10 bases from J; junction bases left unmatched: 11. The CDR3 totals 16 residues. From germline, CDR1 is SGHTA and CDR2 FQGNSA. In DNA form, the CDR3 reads TGTGCCAGCAGCTTACAGGGGGGTGCCCTAGGGTCACCCCTCCACTTT. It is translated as CASSLQGGALGSPLHF.

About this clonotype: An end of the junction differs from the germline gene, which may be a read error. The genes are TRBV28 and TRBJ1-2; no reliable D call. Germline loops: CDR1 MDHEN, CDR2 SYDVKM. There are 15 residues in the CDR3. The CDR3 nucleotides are TGTGCCAGCAGTGCGCCTGAAATAAATTCCTATGGCTACGCCTTC. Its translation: CASSAPEINSYGYAF.

The CDR3 coding sequence is TGTGCCTGGAGGGACTACGGGGTCGGAGAGACCCAGTACTTC. Protein sequence: CAWRDYGVGETQYF. The chain employs TRBV30 and TRBJ2-1; D may be TRBD2 (6 bases). The J call may be mistaken, given a closer DNA end match to TRBJ2-5. CDR1 and CDR2 from the germline V gene are GTSNPN and SVGIG (reference sequence). CDR3 length: 14 residues.

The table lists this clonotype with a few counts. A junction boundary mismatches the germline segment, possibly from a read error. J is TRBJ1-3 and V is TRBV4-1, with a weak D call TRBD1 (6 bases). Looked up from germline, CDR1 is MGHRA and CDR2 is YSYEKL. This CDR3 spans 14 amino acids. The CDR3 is CAGSQVRDRNTIYF. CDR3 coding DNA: TGCGCCGGCAGCCAAGTACGGGACAGAAACACCATATATTTT.

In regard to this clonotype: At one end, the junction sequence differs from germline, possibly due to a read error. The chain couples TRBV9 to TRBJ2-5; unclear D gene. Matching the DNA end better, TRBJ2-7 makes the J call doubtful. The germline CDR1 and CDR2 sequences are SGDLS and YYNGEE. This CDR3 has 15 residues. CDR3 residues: CAGSPPSGNSYEQYF. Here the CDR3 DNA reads TGTGCCGGCAGCCCCCCCTCAGGTAACTCCTACGAGCAGTACTTC.

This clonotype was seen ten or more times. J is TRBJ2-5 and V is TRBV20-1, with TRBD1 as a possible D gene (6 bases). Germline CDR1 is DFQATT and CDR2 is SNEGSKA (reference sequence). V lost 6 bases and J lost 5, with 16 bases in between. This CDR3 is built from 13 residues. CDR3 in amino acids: CSARPQGLETQYF. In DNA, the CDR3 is TGCAGTGCCAGACCCCAGGGGCTCGAGACCCAGTACTTC.

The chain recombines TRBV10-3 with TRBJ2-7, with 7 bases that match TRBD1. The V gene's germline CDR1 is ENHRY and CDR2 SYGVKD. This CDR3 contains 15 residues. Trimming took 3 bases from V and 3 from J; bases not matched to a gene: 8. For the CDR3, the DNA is TGTGCCATCAGTGATTCTGGGGGACAGTACTACGAGCAGTACTTC. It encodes CAISDSGGQYYEQYF.

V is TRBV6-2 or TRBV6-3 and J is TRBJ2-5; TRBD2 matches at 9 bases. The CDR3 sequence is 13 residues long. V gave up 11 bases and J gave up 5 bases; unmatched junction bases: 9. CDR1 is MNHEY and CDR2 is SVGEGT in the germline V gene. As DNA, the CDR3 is TGTGCCGGGGGACTAGCCCAAGGGGAGACCCAGTACTTC. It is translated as CAGGLAQGETQYF.

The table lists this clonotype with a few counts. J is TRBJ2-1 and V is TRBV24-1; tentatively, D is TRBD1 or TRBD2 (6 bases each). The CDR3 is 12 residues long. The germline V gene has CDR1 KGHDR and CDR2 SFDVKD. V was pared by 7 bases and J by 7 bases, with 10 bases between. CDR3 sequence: CATREGENEQFF. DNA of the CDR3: TGTGCCACCAGGGAGGGGGAGAATGAGCAGTTCTTC.

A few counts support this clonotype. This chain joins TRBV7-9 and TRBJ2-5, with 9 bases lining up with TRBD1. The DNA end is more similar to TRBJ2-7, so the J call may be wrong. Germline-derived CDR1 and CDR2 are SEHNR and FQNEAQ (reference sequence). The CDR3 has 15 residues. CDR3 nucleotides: TGTGCCAGCAGCTCCTCATGGGACAGGGCCTACGAGCAGTACTTC. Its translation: CASSSSWDRAYEQYF.

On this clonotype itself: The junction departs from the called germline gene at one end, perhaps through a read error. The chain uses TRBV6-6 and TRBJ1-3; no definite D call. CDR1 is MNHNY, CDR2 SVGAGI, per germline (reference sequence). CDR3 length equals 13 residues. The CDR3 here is CASSYPMGNTIYF. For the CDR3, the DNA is TGCGCCAGCAGTTACCCAATGGGAAACACCATATATTTT.

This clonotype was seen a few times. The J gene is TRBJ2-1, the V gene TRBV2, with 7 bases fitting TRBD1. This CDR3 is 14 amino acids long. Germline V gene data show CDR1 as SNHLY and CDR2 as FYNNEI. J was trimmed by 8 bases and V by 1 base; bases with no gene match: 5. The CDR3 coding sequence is TGTGCCAGCAGTGAAGGGACAGGTTTGGATGAGCAGTTCTTC. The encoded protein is CASSEGTGLDEQFF.

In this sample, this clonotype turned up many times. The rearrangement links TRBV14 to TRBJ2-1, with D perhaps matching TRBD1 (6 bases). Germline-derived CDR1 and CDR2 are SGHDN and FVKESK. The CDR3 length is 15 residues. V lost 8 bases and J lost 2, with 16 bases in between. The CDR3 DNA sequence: TGTGCCAGCGGTACACAGGGAGACCCCTACAATGAGCAGTTCTTC. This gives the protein CASGTQGDPYNEQFF.

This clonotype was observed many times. The CDR3 bases are TGCGCCAGCAGCTTGGGGGGACACCTCTACGAGCAGTACTTC. It specifies CASSLGGHLYEQYF. The chain is built from TRBV5-1 and TRBJ2-7, with D perhaps matching TRBD1 (6 bases). This CDR3 contains 14 residues. V shed 0 bases and J shed 3 bases, with 10 bases lying between them. Germline CDR1 is SGHRS and CDR2 is YFSETQ.

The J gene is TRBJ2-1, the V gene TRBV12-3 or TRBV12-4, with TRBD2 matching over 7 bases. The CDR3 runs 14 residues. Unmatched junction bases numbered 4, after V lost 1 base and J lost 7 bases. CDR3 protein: CASSLVGGRNEQFF. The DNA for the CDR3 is TGTGCCAGCAGTTTAGTGGGAGGGCGAAATGAGCAGTTCTTC.